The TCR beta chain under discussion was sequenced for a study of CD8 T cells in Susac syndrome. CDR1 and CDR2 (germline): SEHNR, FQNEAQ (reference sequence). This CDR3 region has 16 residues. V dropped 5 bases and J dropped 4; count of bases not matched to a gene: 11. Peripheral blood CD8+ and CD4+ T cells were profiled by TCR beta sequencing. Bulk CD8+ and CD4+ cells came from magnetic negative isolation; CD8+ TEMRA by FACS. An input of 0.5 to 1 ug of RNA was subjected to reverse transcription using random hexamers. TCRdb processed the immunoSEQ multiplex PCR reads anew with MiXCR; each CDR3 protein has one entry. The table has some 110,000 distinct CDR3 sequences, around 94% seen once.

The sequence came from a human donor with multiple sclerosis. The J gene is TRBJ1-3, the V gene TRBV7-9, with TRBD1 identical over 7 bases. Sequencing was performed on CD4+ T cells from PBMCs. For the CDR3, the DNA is TGTGCCAGCAGCCCTCGGACAGGCCTTTCGGGAAACACCATATATTTT. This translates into CASSPRTGLSGNTIYF.